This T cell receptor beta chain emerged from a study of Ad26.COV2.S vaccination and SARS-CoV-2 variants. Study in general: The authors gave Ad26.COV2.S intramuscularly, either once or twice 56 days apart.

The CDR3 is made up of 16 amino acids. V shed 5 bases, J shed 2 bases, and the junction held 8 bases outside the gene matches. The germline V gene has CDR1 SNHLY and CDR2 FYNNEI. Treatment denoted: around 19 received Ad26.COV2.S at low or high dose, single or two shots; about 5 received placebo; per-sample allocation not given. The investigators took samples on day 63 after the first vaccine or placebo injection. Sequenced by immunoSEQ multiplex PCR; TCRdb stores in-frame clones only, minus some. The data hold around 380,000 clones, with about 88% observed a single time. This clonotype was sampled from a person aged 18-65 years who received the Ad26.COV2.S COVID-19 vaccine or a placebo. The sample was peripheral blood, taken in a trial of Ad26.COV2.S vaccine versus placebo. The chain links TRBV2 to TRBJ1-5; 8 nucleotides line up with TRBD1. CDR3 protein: CASSFRGRAGNQPQHF. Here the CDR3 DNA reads TGTGCCAGCAGTTTCAGGGGGCGCGCGGGCAATCAGCCCCAGCATTTT.